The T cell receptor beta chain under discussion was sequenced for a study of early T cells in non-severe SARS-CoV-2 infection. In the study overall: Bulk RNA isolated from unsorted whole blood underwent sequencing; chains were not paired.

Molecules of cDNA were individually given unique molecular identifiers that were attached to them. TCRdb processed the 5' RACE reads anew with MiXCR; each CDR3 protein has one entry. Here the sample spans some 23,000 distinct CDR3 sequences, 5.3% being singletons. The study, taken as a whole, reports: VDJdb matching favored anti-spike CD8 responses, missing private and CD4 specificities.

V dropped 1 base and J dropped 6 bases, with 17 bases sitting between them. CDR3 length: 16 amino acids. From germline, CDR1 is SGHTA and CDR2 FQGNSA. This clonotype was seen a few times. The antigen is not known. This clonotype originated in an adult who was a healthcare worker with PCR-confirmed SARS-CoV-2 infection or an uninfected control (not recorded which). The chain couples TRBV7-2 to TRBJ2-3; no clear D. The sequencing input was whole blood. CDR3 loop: CASSLGTGIRTDTQYF. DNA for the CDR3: TGTGCCAGCAGCTTAGGCACCGGAATAAGAACGGATACGCAGTATTTT.